This passage covers 20 T cell receptor beta chains from one sample sequenced in a study of T-cell memory formation after mild COVID-19. TCRdb processed the 5' RACE reads anew with MiXCR; each CDR3 protein has one entry. Among about 420,000 distinct CDR3 sequences listed, 20% to 30% were seen once. The source material was PBMCs or a T cell subset sorted from them (not recorded which). These receptor sequences come from an adult woman who had mild COVID-19 (a few samples of this study predate the infection). Cell type and time point are not known.

This clonotype was seen more than once but under ten times. The V and J genes are TRBV7-9 and TRBJ1-1, with unresolved D. With 7 bases removed from V and 1 base from J, the gap between germline ends came to 19 bases. The CDR3 sequence is 16 residues long. Germline lookup yields CDR1 SEHNR and CDR2 FQNEAQ (reference sequence). The CDR3 bases are TGTGCCAGCACCAACCGAGAGGGATTCCGGAACACTGAAGCTTTCTTT. Translated: CASTNREGFRNTEAFF. The variable domain in full, completed from reference TRBV7-9 and TRBJ1-1, reads DTGVSQNPRHKITKRGQNVTFRCDPISEHNRLYWYRQTLGQGPEFLTYFQNEAQLEKSRLLSDRFSAERPKGSFSTLEIQRTEQGDSAMYLCASTNREGFRNTEAFFGQGTRLTVV.

The rearrangement uses TRBV20-1 and TRBJ1-6; no definite D call. CDR3 size: 11 residues. V lost 3 bases, J lost 8 bases, and 5 bases lay in between. Germline CDR1 is DFQATT and CDR2 is SNEGSKA (reference sequence). CDR3 coding DNA: TGCAGTGCTAGGGAGGATTCACCCCTCCACTTT. Translation: CSAREDSPLHF.

The gene calls are TRBV7-2 and TRBJ2-1; 10 bases are a match to TRBD1. CDR3 size: 15 residues. With 5 bases clipped from V and 7 bases from J, the junction kept 8 bases outside the gene matches. Germline CDR1 SGHTA, CDR2 FQGNSA. The CDR3 region is CASSPPGQGSNEQFF. The DNA of the CDR3 is TGTGCCAGCAGCCCACCGGGACAGGGGTCGAATGAGCAGTTCTTC.

The V call is TRBV2, the J call TRBJ2-7; 8 nucleotides match TRBD1. The germline gives CDR1 SNHLY, CDR2 FYNNEI. The CDR3 has 15 amino acids. With V trimmed by 0 bases and J by 4 bases, 5 bases remained unmatched. The CDR3, as DNA: TGTGCCAGCAGTGAAGCGTCAGACAGGGGTTACGAGCAGTACTTC. The encoded protein is CASSEASDRGYEQYF.

The V gene is TRBV20-1, the J gene TRBJ2-1; D tentatively fits TRBD1 or TRBD2 (6 bases each). V lost 2 bases and J lost 7, with 12 bases in between. The CDR3 consists of 13 residues. Germline CDR1 and CDR2: DFQATT and SNEGSKA (reference sequence). This CDR3 reads CSARRGTPNEQFF. DNA of the CDR3: TGCAGTGCTAGACGCGGGACACCTAATGAGCAGTTCTTC.

This clonotype was seen repeatedly, ten times or more. The rearrangement links TRBV29-1 to TRBJ2-7; D perhaps matches TRBD2 (5 bases). The germline V and J ends were trimmed by 0 bases and 4 bases, with 16 bases remaining between them. This CDR3 has 15 amino acids. CDR1 SQVTM and CDR2 ANQGSEA come from the germline V gene. CDR3 protein: CSVEEETAASYEQYF. The CDR3 nucleotides are TGCAGCGTTGAAGAGGAAACAGCGGCATCGTACGAGCAGTACTTC.

The V and J genes are TRBV24-1 and TRBJ1-2; TRBD1 is a possible D gene (6 bases). Germline values: CDR1 KGHDR, CDR2 SFDVKD. The CDR3 runs to 14 residues. With 1 base removed from V and 4 bases from J, the gap between germline ends came to 9 bases. CDR3: CATSDFEDSYGYTF. CDR3 nucleotides: TGTGCCACCAGTGATTTCGAGGACAGCTATGGCTACACCTTC.

This clonotype was counted between two and nine times. This chain uses TRBV6-6 with TRBJ2-5; D is undetermined. Per the germline V gene, CDR1 is MNHNY and CDR2 is SVGAGI (reference sequence). The CDR3 loop spans 12 amino acids. Trimming took off 6 bases at V and 5 bases at J, with 10 bases between the two ends. The CDR3 DNA sequence: TGTGCCAGCAGCCAAGGGTTGGAGACCCAGTACTTC. It translates to CASSQGLETQYF.

There are a few counts of this clonotype. The chain combines TRBV12-3 or TRBV12-4 with TRBJ2-2; tentative D call: TRBD1 (5 bases). V was shortened by 5 bases and J by 2 bases, with 9 bases between the two germline ends. The CDR3 runs 14 residues. The CDR3 here is CASSMTENTGELFF. The CDR3, as DNA: TGTGCCAGCAGTATGACAGAAAACACCGGGGAGCTGTTTTTT.

The chain combines TRBV7-2 with TRBJ2-3, with 8 positions matching TRBD2. V shed 6 bases and J 2 bases; nucleotides not matched to a gene: 7. Germline CDR1 and CDR2: SGHTA and FQGNSA. CDR3 length equals 15 residues. The CDR3 bases are TGTGCCAGCAGTTATAGCGGGACCACCACAGATACGCAGTATTTT. It codes for CASSYSGTTTDTQYF.

The chain has TRBV7-9 and TRBJ1-5, with 8 nucleotides matching TRBD1. CDR1 and CDR2 from the germline V gene are SEHNR and FQNEAQ (reference sequence). After removal of 5 bases from V and 6 bases from J, the junction contained 6 bases not matched to a gene. This CDR3 contains 14 residues. The CDR3 nucleotides read TGTGCCAGCAGCGGCCGGACAGGGCTTCAGCCCCAGCATTTT. This gives the protein CASSGRTGLQPQHF.

The rearrangement joins TRBV5-6 to TRBJ1-1; tentatively, D is TRBD1 (6 bases). In germline, CDR1 is SGHDT, CDR2 YYEEEE. CDR3 size: 15 residues. V lost 2 bases and J 8 bases, leaving 19 bases between the germline ends. The CDR3 is CASSFMGARPYEAFF. CDR3 nucleotides: TGTGCCAGCAGCTTTATGGGGGCGAGACCCTACGAAGCTTTCTTT.

This clonotype appeared once. V is TRBV6-5 and J is TRBJ1-3; no reliable D call. This CDR3 comprises 18 residues. Germline values: CDR1 MNHEY, CDR2 SVGAGI. V lost 8 bases to trimming and J lost 0 bases, with 23 bases between them. CDR3 region: CASHSQVTHASSGNTIYF. CDR3 DNA sequence: TGTGCCAGCCACAGTCAGGTGACACATGCCTCCTCTGGAAACACCATATATTTT.

The chain links TRBV5-1 to TRBJ2-1, with D perhaps TRBD2 (6 bases). V was cut by 1 base and J by 8 bases, with 13 bases left in between. The CDR3 has 14 residues. Germline loops: CDR1 SGHRS, CDR2 YFSETQ. CDR3 amino acids: CASSLLGGKYEQFF. CDR3 DNA sequence: TGCGCCAGCAGCTTGCTTGGCGGGAAGTATGAGCAGTTCTTC. Full variable domain (missing parts from reference TRBV5-1 and TRBJ2-1): KAGVTQTPRYLIKTRGQQVTLSCSPISGHRSVSWYQQTPGQGLQFLFEYFSETQRNKGNFPGRFSGRQFSNSRSEMNVSTLELGDSALYLCASSLLGGKYEQFFGPGTRLTVL.

This sequence joins TRBV25-1 and TRBJ1-1; D ambiguous. V was cut by 4 bases and J by 7 bases, with 13 bases left in between. CDR1 is MGHDK, CDR2 SYGVNS, per germline. This CDR3 is 13 amino acids long. DNA of the CDR3: TGTGCCAGCAGTGGCCCGGGAGTGGATGAAGCTTTCTTT. The encoded protein is CASSGPGVDEAFF.

This clonotype has just a few counts. The rearrangement uses TRBV29-1 and TRBJ1-1; a possible D gene is TRBD1 (6 bases). Trimming removed 3 bases from V and 5 bases from J, with 16 bases in between. The germline V gene encodes CDR1 SQVTM and CDR2 ANQGSEA. The CDR3 extends over 14 amino acids. CDR3 protein: CSVETGGGRTEAFF. DNA for the CDR3: TGCAGCGTTGAGACCGGGGGCGGGAGGACTGAAGCTTTCTTT.

The chain is built from TRBV7-9 and TRBJ1-4; tentatively, D is TRBD1 (5 bases). The germline V and J ends were trimmed by 4 bases and 7 bases, with 16 bases remaining between them. Germline CDR1 reads SEHNR; CDR2 reads FQNEAQ (reference sequence). The CDR3 consists of 15 residues. CDR3 in amino acids: CASSSSGGRSEKLFF. CDR3 sequence (DNA): TGTGCCAGCAGCTCGTCGGGGGGACGGAGTGAAAAACTGTTTTTT. The full variable domain, rest sourced from reference TRBV7-9 and TRBJ1-4, is DTGVSQNPRHKITKRGQNVTFRCDPISEHNRLYWYRQTLGQGPEFLTYFQNEAQLEKSRLLSDRFSAERPKGSFSTLEIQRTEQGDSAMYLCASSSSGGRSEKLFFGSGTQLSVL.

In DNA, the CDR3 is TGCAGCGCGGGGCACGGACGGAACACTGAAGCTTTCTTT. It specifies CSAGHGRNTEAFF. The rearrangement joins TRBV29-1 to TRBJ1-1; D might be TRBD1 (5 bases). The length of the CDR3 is 13 residues. From germline, CDR1 is SQVTM and CDR2 ANQGSEA. The V gene lost 7 bases and the J gene lost 1 base, with 13 bases spanning the gap.

The CDR3 DNA reads TGCAGCGTTGATGCGGGATTGGGTACGCAGTATTTT. Translating it yields CSVDAGLGTQYF. The chain is built from TRBV29-1 and TRBJ2-3; D is perhaps TRBD2 (6 bases). Germline V gives CDR1 SQVTM, CDR2 ANQGSEA. This CDR3 spans 12 amino acids. V lost 3 bases and J lost 8, with 12 bases in between.

V usage is TRBV18 and J usage is TRBJ2-2; D unclear. The germline V gene has CDR1 KGHSH and CDR2 LQKENI. V dropped 1 base and J dropped 1 base, with 4 bases sitting between them. The CDR3 sequence is 14 residues long. CDR3 residues: CASSPRQNTGELFF. In DNA, the CDR3 is TGTGCCAGCTCACCACGGCAGAACACCGGGGAGCTGTTTTTT.